The clone carrying this TCR beta chain was recorded a few times. Antigen: not known. These data come from a study of type 1 regulatory T cells. Study at large: This in vitro CD4 product, T-allo10, is enriched for Tr1 cells and alloantigen-specific.

Each CDR3 protein gets one entry after TCRdb re-called the reads with MiXCR. Of about 71,000 distinct CDR3 sequences in the sample, around 21% were seen once. Germline V gene sequence: CDR1 LGHNT, CDR2 FRNRAP. V lost 2 bases, J lost 6 bases, and 12 bases stayed unmatched. CDR3 size: 17 residues. Notes on the study in general: Compared with non-Tr1 cells, Tr1 cells showed a narrower TCR repertoire.

The chain uses TRBV12-5 and TRBJ2-2; 7 nucleotides line up with TRBD2. The sequencing input was cultured type 1 regulatory T (Tr1) cells, either the whole culture or a sorted fraction (not recorded which). The sequence derives from a human donor in good health. The chain's CDR3 is CASGLSRTGGTSGELFF. CDR3 sequence (DNA): TGTGCTAGTGGTTTGTCGCGGACGGGGGGAACATCCGGGGAGCTGTTTTTT.